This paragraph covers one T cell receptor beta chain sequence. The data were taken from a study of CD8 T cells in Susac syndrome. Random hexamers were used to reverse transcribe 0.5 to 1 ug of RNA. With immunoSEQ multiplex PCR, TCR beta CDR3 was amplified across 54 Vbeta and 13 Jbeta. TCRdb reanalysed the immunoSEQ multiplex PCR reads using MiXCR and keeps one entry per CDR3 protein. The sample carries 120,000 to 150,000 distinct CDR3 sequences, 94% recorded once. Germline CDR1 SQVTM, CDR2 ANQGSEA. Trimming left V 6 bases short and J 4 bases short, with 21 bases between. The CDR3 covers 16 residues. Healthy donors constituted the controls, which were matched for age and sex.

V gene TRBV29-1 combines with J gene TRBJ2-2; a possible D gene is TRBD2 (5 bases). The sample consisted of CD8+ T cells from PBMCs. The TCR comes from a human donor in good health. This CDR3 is CSVSNLERRATGELFF. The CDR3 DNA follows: TGCAGCGTCTCCAATCTAGAACGGCGGGCCACCGGGGAGCTGTTTTTT.